Listed here are 15 T cell receptor beta chains from one sample, sequenced in a study of cytomegalovirus exposure and HLA in healthy donors (dated by TCRdb to about 2017). The library was generated by the immunoSEQ multiplex PCR assay. For the multiplex PCR, a mixture combining 60 forward primers for TCR Vbeta segments and 13 reverse primers for TCR Jbeta segments was used. The immuneACCESS repertoire file appears here via TCRdb, limited to in-frame rearrangements. These files lack a portion of the clones; in checked studies, under half of the deficit traces to unresolved V genes, and the cause of the others is not known. The sample table lists 200,000 or so clones, 82% of them with a count of one. 6.5% of the sample is taken by the ten largest. Material for sequencing was PBMCs. Receptors originate from a woman aged 45-65 years in good health and CMV-seropositive.

The chain joins TRBV7-6 to TRBJ2-7, with 10 bases identical to TRBD1. CDR3 length equals 15 residues. The germline V gene encodes CDR1 SGHVS and CDR2 FNYEAQ. With 4 bases clipped from V and 3 bases from J, the junction kept 6 bases outside the gene matches. The DNA for the CDR3 is TGTGCCAGCAGCTCTGGGACAGGGGCTTTCTACGAGCAGTACTTC. It specifies CASSSGTGAFYEQYF.

V and J are TRBV6-5 and TRBJ2-3; no clear D. The germline V gene encodes CDR1 MNHEY and CDR2 SVGAGI. There are 13 residues in the CDR3. V lost 0 bases and J lost 4, with 5 bases in between. In DNA, the CDR3 is TGTGCCAGCAGTTACTCGGTAGCAGATACGCAGTATTTT. It is translated as CASSYSVADTQYF.

V is TRBV18 and J is TRBJ2-7, with a possible D match to TRBD2 (5 bases). The CDR3 spans 17 residues. CDR1 is KGHSH, CDR2 LQKENI, per germline. V was cut by 6 bases and J by 2 bases, with 23 bases left in between. The CDR3 DNA is TGTGCCAGCTCCTCGAGGACTCCCGGACGCTCGACCTACGAGCAGTACTTC. Its translation is CASSSRTPGRSTYEQYF.

This clone was recorded a few times. The V gene is TRBV18, the J gene TRBJ2-1, with 12 positions matching TRBD2. The germline CDR1 and CDR2 sequences are KGHSH and LQKENI. CDR3 length: 19 amino acids. J lost 2 bases, V lost 0 bases, and 8 bases had no gene match. The CDR3 DNA follows: TGTGCCAGCTCACCACCGAGCCTCCTAGCGGGGGGGACCTACAATGAGCAGTTCTTC. Translated: CASSPPSLLAGGTYNEQFF.

The chain recombines TRBV7-9 with TRBJ1-3; TRBD1 is a possible D gene (6 bases). V was clipped by 0 bases and J by 2 bases, with 11 bases between them. There are 16 residues in the CDR3. The germline V gene has CDR1 SEHNR and CDR2 FQNEAQ (reference sequence). The CDR3, as DNA: TGTGCCAGCAGCTTAGCGGGGGCAGGGACTGGAAACACCATATATTTT. It translates to CASSLAGAGTGNTIYF.

This clone was counted only a few times. The V gene is TRBV5-6, the J gene TRBJ1-3; a possible D gene is TRBD1 (6 bases). This CDR3 contains 16 residues. V was cut by 9 bases and J by 0 bases, with 19 bases left in between. Germline CDR1 reads SGHDT; CDR2 reads YYEEEE. CDR3 region: CAIEGGKPNSGNTIYF. DNA for the CDR3: TGTGCCATCGAGGGGGGGAAACCCAACTCTGGAAACACCATATATTTT. Full variable domain (outside the CDR3, taken from reference TRBV5-6 and TRBJ1-3): DAGVTQSPTHLIKTRGQQVTLRCSPKSGHDTVSWYQQALGQGPQFIFQYYEEEERQRGNFPDRFSGHQFPNYSSELNVNALLLGDSALYLCAIEGGKPNSGNTIYFGEGSWLTVV.

The V call is TRBV18, the J call TRBJ1-2; 7 positions match TRBD1. The J segment lost 4 bases and the V segment lost 4 bases, leaving 3 bases of the junction unmatched. The CDR3 extends over 13 amino acids. Germline-derived CDR1 and CDR2 are KGHSH and LQKENI. The CDR3 DNA is TGTGCCAGCTCACTACAGGGGAGCTATGGCTACACCTTC. Residues: CASSLQGSYGYTF. The full variable domain, completed using reference TRBV18 and TRBJ1-2, is NAGVMQNPRHLVRRRGQEARLRCSPMKGHSHVYWYRQLPEEGLKFMVYLQKENIIDESGMPKERFSAEFPKEGPSILRIQQVVRGDSAAYFCASSLQGSYGYTFGSGTRLTVV.

The V call is TRBV29-1, the J call TRBJ2-2; D ambiguous. With 7 bases removed from V and 5 bases from J, the gap between germline ends came to 14 bases. The CDR3 loop spans 13 amino acids. Germline values: CDR1 SQVTM, CDR2 ANQGSEA. The CDR3 DNA reads TGCAGCGCCACTACGACCGGGACCGGGGAGCTGTTTTTT. Amino acid sequence: CSATTTGTGELFF.

The chain combines TRBV28 with TRBJ2-6; 7 nucleotides align to TRBD2. Per germline, CDR1 MDHEN and CDR2 SYDVKM. Trimming cost V 6 bases and J 1 base; bases outside gene matches: 12. The CDR3 contains 18 residues. The CDR3 reads CASRTPPGGGSGANVLTF. In DNA, the CDR3 is TGTGCCAGCAGAACGCCCCCGGGGGGAGGGTCTGGGGCCAACGTCCTGACTTTC.

The chain has TRBV15 and TRBJ1-5; D is unresolved. This CDR3 is built from 14 residues. The germline CDR1 and CDR2 sequences are LNHNV and YYDKDF (reference sequence). The V end lost 3 bases, the J end lost 3 bases, and 9 bases lay between the germline ends. The CDR3 region has the DNA TGTGCCACCAGCAGTGGCGGCTACAATCAGCCCCAGCATTTT. It is translated as CATSSGGYNQPQHF.

The chain is built from TRBV19 and TRBJ2-5; 8 nucleotides agree with TRBD2. The CDR3 covers 14 residues. J was trimmed by 1 base and V by 4 bases; bases with no gene match: 2. The germline V gene encodes CDR1 LNHDA and CDR2 SQIVND (reference sequence). CDR3 nucleotide sequence: TGTGCCAGTAGTAGAACTAGCGGCCAAGAGACCCAGTACTTC. Translated: CASSRTSGQETQYF.

This chain links TRBV27 with TRBJ1-2; tentatively, D is TRBD1 (5 bases). The V gene lost 3 bases and the J gene lost 8 bases, with 22 bases spanning the gap. This CDR3 comprises 16 residues. CDR1 and CDR2 (germline): MNHEY, SMNVEV (reference sequence). CDR3 loop: CASSLIRPAGFIGYTF. The CDR3 DNA reads as TGTGCCAGCAGTTTGATCCGCCCGGCAGGGTTCATAGGCTACACCTTC.

This clone was seen a few times. V and J are TRBV5-5 and TRBJ2-7; D remains unclear. This CDR3 contains 17 residues. CDR1 and CDR2 from the germline V gene are SGHKS and YYEKEE (reference sequence). With 0 bases removed from V and 4 bases from J, the gap between germline ends came to 20 bases. The DNA for the CDR3 is TGTGCCAGCAGCTTGGGACCCCTGGGCAGCCTATTGTACGAGCAGTACTTC. It encodes CASSLGPLGSLLYEQYF. The whole variable domain, remainder taken from reference TRBV5-5 and TRBJ2-7, is DAGVTQSPTHLIKTRGQQVTLRCSPISGHKSVSWYQQVLGQGPQFIFQYYEKEERGRGNFPDRFSARQFPNYSSELNVNALLLGDSALYLCASSLGPLGSLLYEQYFGPGTRLTVT.

The chain joins TRBV30 to TRBJ1-3, with D possibly being TRBD1 (6 bases). The CDR3 covers 14 residues. V lost 7 bases and J 4 bases, leaving 17 bases between the germline ends. CDR1 is GTSNPN, CDR2 SVGIG, per germline (reference sequence). CDR3: CAFLQGSSGNTIYF. In DNA, the CDR3 is TGTGCCTTTTTACAGGGATCTTCCGGAAACACCATATATTTT.

The V and J genes are TRBV7-9 and TRBJ1-1, with 7 nucleotides matching TRBD1. The trim removed 1 base at V and 3 bases at J, leaving 5 bases unmatched. Germline CDR1 is SEHNR and CDR2 is FQNEAQ (reference sequence). The length of the CDR3 is 15 residues. The CDR3, as DNA: TGTGCCAGCAGCTTAGGGGGCAGGGGGGACACTGAAGCTTTCTTT. Protein product: CASSLGGRGDTEAFF.